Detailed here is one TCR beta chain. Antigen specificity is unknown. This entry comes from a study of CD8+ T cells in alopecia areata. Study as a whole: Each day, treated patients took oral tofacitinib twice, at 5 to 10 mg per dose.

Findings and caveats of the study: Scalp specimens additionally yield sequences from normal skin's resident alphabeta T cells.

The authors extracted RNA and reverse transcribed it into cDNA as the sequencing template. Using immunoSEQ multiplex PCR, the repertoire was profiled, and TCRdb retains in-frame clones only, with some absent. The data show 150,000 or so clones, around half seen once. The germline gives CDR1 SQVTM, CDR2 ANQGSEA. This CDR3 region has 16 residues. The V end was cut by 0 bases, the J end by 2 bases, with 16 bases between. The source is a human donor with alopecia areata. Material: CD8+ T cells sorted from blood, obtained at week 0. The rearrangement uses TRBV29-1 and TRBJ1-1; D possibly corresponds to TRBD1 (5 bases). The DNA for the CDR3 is TGCAGCGTTGAAGATCGGGGCTTACATGTAAACACTGAAGCTTTCTTT. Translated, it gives CSVEDRGLHVNTEAFF.